A selection of T cell receptor beta chains follows, all from one sample in a study of response to subunit inactivated influenza vaccine. MiXCR, run by TCRdb on the RT-PCR reads, gives a single entry per CDR3 protein. The sample comprises roughly 500,000 distinct CDR3 sequences, 16% of which are singletons, and roughly 3.1% rests with the top ten. The sequencing here drew on CD4+ T cells sorted from PBMCs, taken around 2 years after vaccination. Receptors originate from a man between 50 and 69 years old who received an inactivated influenza vaccine. CDR3s include the opening cysteine and the closing phenylalanine or tryptophan. Each record gives: V gene, D gene, J gene, CDR3 length, clone size, CDR3 protein, CDR3 DNA. The D gene is left open where the match is weak. Size is stated for part of the rows, as once, few or many counts, or as a class when the clone is expanded.

V: TRBV29-1; D: -; J: TRBJ2-3; length: 14; size: many; CDR3: CSVEGYLATDTQYF; DNA: TGCAGCGTTGAAGGTTACCTCGCCACAGATACGCAGTATTTT
V: TRBV10-3; D: TRBD1; J: TRBJ2-7; length: 16; size: few; CDR3: CAISENTGTGSYEQYF; DNA: TGTGCCATCAGTGAGAATACCGGGACAGGGAGCTACGAGCAGTACTTC
V: TRBV6-1; D: TRBD1; J: TRBJ2-3; length: 15; size: -; CDR3: CASNLGQGSTDTQYF; DNA: TGTGCCAGCAACCTCGGACAGGGCAGCACAGATACGCAGTATTTT
V: TRBV20-1; D: -; J: TRBJ2-5; length: 14; size: -; CDR3: CSASRTPAGETQYF; DNA: TGCAGTGCTAGCAGGACACCCGCGGGAGAGACCCAGTACTTC
V: TRBV5-1; D: -; J: TRBJ2-5; length: 14; size: -; CDR3: CASSFGQLQETQYF; DNA: TGCGCCAGCAGCTTCGGACAGTTACAAGAGACCCAGTACTTC
V: TRBV11-2; D: TRBD2; J: TRBJ2-1; length: 15; size: few; CDR3: CASSHSGRAVNEQFF; DNA: TGTGCCAGCAGCCATAGCGGGAGGGCCGTTAATGAGCAGTTCTTC
V: TRBV18; D: -; J: TRBJ2-7; length: 14; size: few; CDR3: CASSPPLVPGEQYF; DNA: TGTGCCAGCTCACCCCCCCTTGTTCCGGGCGAGCAGTACTTC
V: TRBV7-9; D: TRBD1; J: TRBJ2-7; length: 16; size: -; CDR3: CASSLVWTGPPYEQYF; DNA: TGTGCCAGCAGCTTAGTTTGGACAGGGCCCCCCTACGAGCAGTACTTC
V: TRBV3-1; D: TRBD1; J: TRBJ1-3; length: 15; size: few; CDR3: CASSQGWRGPNTIYF; DNA: TGTGCCAGCAGCCAAGGATGGAGGGGGCCGAACACCATATATTTT
V: TRBV7-9; D: -; J: TRBJ2-1; length: 12; size: -; CDR3: CASSYTADEQFF; DNA: TGTGCCAGCAGTTATACGGCCGATGAGCAGTTCTTC
V: TRBV20-1; D: -; J: TRBJ2-3; length: 14; size: few; CDR3: CSAPDPYSEGTQYF; DNA: TGCAGTGCTCCGGACCCCTACTCCGAGGGTACGCAGTATTTT
V: TRBV27; D: TRBD1; J: TRBJ2-7; length: 14; size: once; CDR3: CASKGDRRSYEQYF; DNA: TGTGCCAGCAAGGGGGACAGGCGCTCCTACGAGCAGTACTTC
V: TRBV4-2; D: -; J: TRBJ2-7; length: 15; size: -; CDR3: CASSQAPGDVYEQYF; DNA: TGTGCCAGCAGCCAAGCCCCGGGGGATGTCTACGAGCAGTACTTC
V: TRBV14; D: -; J: TRBJ2-5; length: 14; size: few; CDR3: CASSRFQGQETQYF; DNA: TGTGCCAGCAGCCGATTTCAGGGGCAAGAGACCCAGTACTTC
V: TRBV12-3/TRBV12-4; D: -; J: TRBJ2-5; length: 13; size: -; CDR3: CASSLAAGETQYF; DNA: TGTGCCAGCAGTTTAGCGGCAGGGGAGACCCAGTACTTC
V: TRBV12-3/TRBV12-4; D: -; J: TRBJ2-1; length: 14; size: -; CDR3: CASTQTRTYNEQFF; DNA: TGTGCCAGCACCCAAACACGGACCTACAATGAGCAGTTCTTC
V: TRBV11-2; D: TRBD2; J: TRBJ2-3; length: 17; size: few; CDR3: CASSLDLSGSITDTQYF; DNA: TGTGCCAGCAGCTTAGACCTTAGCGGGAGCATCACAGATACGCAGTATTTT
V: TRBV2; D: -; J: TRBJ1-6; length: 16; size: -; CDR3: CATTGWGSSYNSPLHF; DNA: TGTGCCACCACTGGGTGGGGGAGCTCCTATAATTCACCCCTCCACTTT
V: TRBV12-3/TRBV12-4; D: TRBD2; J: TRBJ2-7; length: 15; size: -; CDR3: CASSSRASGGREQYF; DNA: TGTGCCAGCAGTTCGAGGGCTAGCGGAGGGCGGGAGCAGTACTTC
V: TRBV11-2; D: -; J: TRBJ2-5; length: 15; size: -; CDR3: CASSLDWGLKETQYF; DNA: TGTGCCAGCAGCTTAGACTGGGGATTGAAAGAGACCCAGTACTTC
V: TRBV20-1; D: -; J: TRBJ1-6; length: 15; size: many; CDR3: CSARDPSSYNSPLHF; DNA: TGCAGTGCTAGAGATCCGAGCTCCTATAATTCACCCCTCCACTTT
V: TRBV9; D: -; J: TRBJ2-2; length: 16; size: -; CDR3: CASSVGGGVFGGELFF; DNA: TGTGCCAGCAGCGTAGGCGGAGGGGTTTTTGGCGGGGAGCTGTTTTTT
V: TRBV7-2; D: -; J: TRBJ2-2; length: 13; size: -; CDR3: CASRPDVTGELFF; DNA: TGTGCCAGCAGGCCGGACGTCACCGGGGAGCTGTTTTTT
V: TRBV2; D: -; J: TRBJ2-2; length: 15; size: -; CDR3: CASTNPGPDPGELFF; DNA: TGTGCCAGCACCAATCCGGGGCCAGACCCCGGGGAGCTGTTTTTT
V: TRBV4-1; D: TRBD1; J: TRBJ2-2; length: 16; size: -; CDR3: CASSPRPGQGTGELFF; DNA: TGCGCCAGCAGCCCCCGCCCCGGACAGGGCACCGGGGAGCTGTTTTTT
V: TRBV20-1; D: -; J: TRBJ2-6; length: 14; size: -; CDR3: CSAWTPAGANVLTF; DNA: TGCAGTGCTTGGACCCCTGCTGGGGCCAACGTCCTGACTTTC
V: TRBV2; D: TRBD2; J: TRBJ2-2; length: 14; size: few; CDR3: CASSESGTPGELFF; DNA: TGTGCCAGCAGTGAAAGCGGGACTCCCGGGGAGCTGTTTTTT
V: TRBV5-6; D: -; J: TRBJ1-2; length: 15; size: -; CDR3: CASRSVDGTNYGYTF; DNA: TGTGCCAGCAGGAGCGTGGACGGAACTAACTATGGCTACACCTTC
V: TRBV2; D: -; J: TRBJ1-5; length: 15; size: few; CDR3: CASRRDTHSNQPQHF; DNA: TGTGCCAGCAGGAGGGACACACATAGCAATCAGCCCCAGCATTTT
V: TRBV10-3; D: TRBD1; J: TRBJ1-6; length: 15; size: few; CDR3: CAISAKQGNNSPLHF; DNA: TGTGCCATCAGTGCTAAACAGGGGAATAATTCACCCCTCCACTTT
V: TRBV7-2; D: -; J: TRBJ2-2; length: 15; size: few; CDR3: CASSLGSRNTGELFF; DNA: TGTGCCAGCAGCTTAGGGAGCAGGAACACCGGGGAGCTGTTTTTT